Below are 4 T cell receptor beta chains sequenced from a single sample in a study of T cells after yellow fever vaccination. TCRdb re-called the 5' RACE reads with MiXCR, one entry per CDR3 protein. The sample contains 360,000 or so distinct CDR3 sequences, roughly 12% of which appear only once. The sequencing here drew on PBMCs, taken on the day of the first yellow fever vaccination. The receptors shown here come from a man younger than 30 who received the YFV17D yellow fever vaccine.

This clonotype was found many times. The junction differs from germline at one of its ends, possibly a read error. V usage is TRBV2 and J usage is TRBJ1-1, with unresolved D. Germline-derived CDR1 and CDR2 are SNHLY and FYNNEI. CDR3 size: 10 residues. CDR3 coding DNA: TGTGCCAGCAGATGGCTCCAAGCCTTCTTT. Translated: CASRWLQAFF.

This clonotype was observed a few times. V and J are TRBV2 and TRBJ2-7; no reliable D call. CDR1 and CDR2 from the germline V gene are SNHLY and FYNNEI. This CDR3 contains 13 residues. V lost 7 bases to trimming and J lost 2 bases, with 12 bases between them. Here the CDR3 DNA reads TGTGCCAGCATTTTCGGGTTGACCTACGAGCAGTACTTC. Its translation is CASIFGLTYEQYF.

V gene TRBV5-6 combines with J gene TRBJ1-3; weak D call: TRBD1 (5 bases). Germline loops: CDR1 SGHDT, CDR2 YYEEEE. Deletions cut 7 bases from V and 0 bases from J, with 11 bases between. This CDR3 has 14 amino acids. The CDR3 DNA reads TGTGCCAGCGTTGGGACCAGCTCTGGAAACACCATATATTTT. This codes for CASVGTSSGNTIYF.

The chain combines TRBV27 with TRBJ2-7; no definite D call. The length of the CDR3 is 12 residues. The ends were cut back, 5 bases at V and 6 bases at J, with 11 bases in the middle. Germline CDR1 MNHEY, CDR2 SMNVEV (reference sequence). This chain's CDR3 is CASSPPAGEQYF. The CDR3 DNA is TGTGCCAGCAGTCCTCCGGCTGGCGAGCAGTACTTC.